Listed here are 9 T cell receptor beta chains from one sample, sequenced in a study of cytomegalovirus exposure and HLA in healthy donors. This PCR relied on a set of 60 Vbeta primers and 13 Jbeta primers. Method: immunoSEQ multiplex PCR; TCRdb's copy keeps in-frame clones and lacks some. The sample lists fewer than 250,000 clones, approximately 82% seen once, with approximately 1.8% in the top ten. The sequenced material came from PBMCs. Every receptor here comes from a middle-aged man in good health and CMV-seropositive.

This sequence joins TRBV6-1 and TRBJ1-5; possibly TRBD1 for D (5 bases). This CDR3 region has 13 residues. CDR1 MNHNS and CDR2 SASEGT come from the germline V gene. Trimming removed 7 bases from V and 3 bases from J, with 10 bases in between. CDR3 nucleotide sequence: TGTGCCAGCACCAGGGAAGTCAATCAGCCCCAGCATTTT. Translation gives CASTREVNQPQHF.

The chain uses TRBV19 and TRBJ2-1; 7 nucleotides match TRBD1. This CDR3 has 14 residues. The germline CDR1 and CDR2 sequences are LNHDA and SQIVND (reference sequence). With 4 bases clipped from V and 5 bases from J, the junction kept 5 bases outside the gene matches. The CDR3 loop reads CASSTWTGDNEQFF. CDR3 bases: TGTGCCAGTAGTACGTGGACAGGTGACAATGAGCAGTTCTTC.

The chain is built from TRBV7-7 and TRBJ2-2, with D perhaps matching TRBD1 (6 bases). The V gene's germline CDR1 is SSHAT and CDR2 FNYEAQ (reference sequence). V lost 5 bases, J lost 1 base, and 8 bases lay in between. This CDR3 has 14 residues. CDR3 region: CASSPTGNTGELFF. Here the CDR3 DNA reads TGTGCCAGCAGCCCGACAGGGAACACCGGGGAGCTGTTTTTT.

The chain recombines TRBV11-2 with TRBJ2-1, with 10 bases lining up with TRBD2. Germline loops: CDR1 SGHAT, CDR2 FQNNGV. After removal of 2 bases from V and 8 bases from J, the junction contained 3 bases not matched to a gene. The CDR3 length is 14 residues. CDR3 region: CASSLNLAGDEQFF. The CDR3, as DNA: TGTGCCAGCAGCTTAAATCTAGCGGGAGATGAGCAGTTCTTC. Drawing the rest from reference TRBV11-2 and TRBJ2-1, the complete variable domain is EAGVAQSPRYKIIEKRQSVAFWCNPISGHATLYWYQQILGQGPKLLIQFQNNGVVDDSQLPKDRFSAERLKGVDSTLKIQPAKLEDSAVYLCASSLNLAGDEQFFGPGTRLTVL.

This chain uses TRBV4-1 with TRBJ1-2, with TRBD1 matching 7 bases. Germline CDR1 is MGHRA and CDR2 is YSYEKL. J was trimmed by 4 bases and V by 0 bases; bases with no gene match: 5. The CDR3 extends over 15 amino acids. The CDR3 bases are TGCGCCAGCAGCCAAGATCATGCAGGGGGCTATGGCTACACCTTC. Amino acids: CASSQDHAGGYGYTF.

The table lists this clone with a count of one. The chain uses TRBV11-2 and TRBJ2-3; 10 positions match TRBD1. The CDR3 covers 17 residues. The germline V gene has CDR1 SGHAT and CDR2 FQNNGV. V dropped 0 bases and J dropped 10; count of bases not matched to a gene: 13. The CDR3 loop is CASSLDMTGGPPLAQYF. The CDR3 DNA reads as TGTGCCAGCAGCTTAGACATGACAGGGGGCCCCCCCCTTGCGCAGTATTTT.

This clone appeared once. The chain carries TRBV7-2 and TRBJ2-3; a possible D gene is TRBD1 (6 bases). CDR1 and CDR2 from the germline V gene are SGHTA and FQGNSA. The CDR3 covers 15 residues. The V end was cut by 1 base, the J end by 2 bases, with 10 bases between. The CDR3 DNA follows: TGTGCCAGCAGCTTAGGGGGACACCTCACAGATACGCAGTATTTT. Protein product: CASSLGGHLTDTQYF. The complete variable domain, with remaining parts taken from reference TRBV7-2 and TRBJ2-3, reads GAGVSQSPSNKVTEKGKDVELRCDPISGHTALYWYRQSLGQGLEFLIYFQGNSAPDKSGLPSDRFSAERTGGSVSTLTIQRTQQEDSAVYLCASSLGGHLTDTQYFGPGTRLTVL.

This rearrangement joins TRBV11-3 to TRBJ2-2, with D perhaps TRBD2 (6 bases). This CDR3 has 17 amino acids. Germline-derived CDR1 and CDR2 are SGHNT and YENEEA. With 0 bases removed from V and 5 bases from J, the gap between germline ends came to 16 bases. In nucleotides, the CDR3 is TGTGCCAGCAGCTTAGAACCGGGAGCGAGGGATACCGGGGAGCTGTTTTTT. Its protein product is CASSLEPGARDTGELFF.

J is TRBJ1-1 and V is TRBV6-1; D uncertain. V was cut by 0 bases and J by 5 bases, with 13 bases left in between. CDR1 is MNHNS, CDR2 SASEGT, per germline. The CDR3 sequence is 15 residues long. CDR3 DNA sequence: TGTGCCAGCAGTGAAGCACTGATGCGTAGAACTGAAGCTTTCTTT. The encoded protein is CASSEALMRRTEAFF.